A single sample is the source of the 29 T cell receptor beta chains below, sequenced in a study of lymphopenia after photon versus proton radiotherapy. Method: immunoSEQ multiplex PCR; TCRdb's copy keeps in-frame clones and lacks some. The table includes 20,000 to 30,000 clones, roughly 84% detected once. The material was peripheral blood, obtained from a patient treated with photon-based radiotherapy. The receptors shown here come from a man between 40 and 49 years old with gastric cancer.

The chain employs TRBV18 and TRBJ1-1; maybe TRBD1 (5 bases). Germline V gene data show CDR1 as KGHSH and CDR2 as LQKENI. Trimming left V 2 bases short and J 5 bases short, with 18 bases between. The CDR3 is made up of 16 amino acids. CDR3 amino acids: CASSPAPPQGRTEAFF. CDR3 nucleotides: TGTGCCAGCTCACCAGCTCCTCCCCAGGGCCGGACTGAAGCTTTCTTT.

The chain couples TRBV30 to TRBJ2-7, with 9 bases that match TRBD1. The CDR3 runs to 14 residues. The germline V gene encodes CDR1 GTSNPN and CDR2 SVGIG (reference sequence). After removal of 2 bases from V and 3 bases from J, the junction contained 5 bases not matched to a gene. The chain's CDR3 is CAWSSGTGSYEQYF. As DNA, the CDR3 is TGTGCCTGGAGTTCCGGGACAGGGAGCTACGAGCAGTACTTC.

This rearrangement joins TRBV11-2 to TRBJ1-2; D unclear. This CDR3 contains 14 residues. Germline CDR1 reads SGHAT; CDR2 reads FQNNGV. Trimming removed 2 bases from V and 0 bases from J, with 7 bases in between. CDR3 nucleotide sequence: TGTGCCAGCAGCTTAATACAGCCTAACTATGGCTACACCTTC. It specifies CASSLIQPNYGYTF.

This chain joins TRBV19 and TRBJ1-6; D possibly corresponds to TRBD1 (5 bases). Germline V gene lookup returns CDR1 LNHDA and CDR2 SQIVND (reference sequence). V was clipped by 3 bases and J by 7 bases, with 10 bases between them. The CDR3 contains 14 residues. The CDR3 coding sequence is TGTGCCAGTAGTATCAGGGTCGGAAATTCACCCCTCCACTTT. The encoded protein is CASSIRVGNSPLHF.

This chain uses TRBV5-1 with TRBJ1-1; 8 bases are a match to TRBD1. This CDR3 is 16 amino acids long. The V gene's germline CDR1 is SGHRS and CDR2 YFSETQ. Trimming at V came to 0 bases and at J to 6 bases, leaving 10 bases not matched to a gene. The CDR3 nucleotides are TGCGCCAGCAGCTTGGCCAACACAGGGGGAACCCCTGAAGCTTTCTTT. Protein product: CASSLANTGGTPEAFF.

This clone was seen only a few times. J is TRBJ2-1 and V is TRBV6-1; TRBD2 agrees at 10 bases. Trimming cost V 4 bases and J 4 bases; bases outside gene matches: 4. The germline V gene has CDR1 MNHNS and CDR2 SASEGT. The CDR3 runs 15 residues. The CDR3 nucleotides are TGTGCCAGCAGTGCCGCTAGCGGGGGTTACAATGAGCAGTTCTTC. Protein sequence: CASSAASGGYNEQFF.

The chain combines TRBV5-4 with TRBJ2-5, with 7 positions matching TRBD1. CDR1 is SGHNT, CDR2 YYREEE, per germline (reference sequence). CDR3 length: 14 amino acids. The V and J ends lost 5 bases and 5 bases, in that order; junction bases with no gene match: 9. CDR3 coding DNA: TGTGCCAGCAGACGTCTGGGGACAGAGGAGACCCAGTACTTC. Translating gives CASRRLGTEETQYF.

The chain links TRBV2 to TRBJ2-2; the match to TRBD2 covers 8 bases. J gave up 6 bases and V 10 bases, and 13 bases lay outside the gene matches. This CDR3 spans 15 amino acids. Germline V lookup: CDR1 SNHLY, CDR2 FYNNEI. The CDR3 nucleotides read TGTGCCATCACGACGCGGGGGGCGGGTCCCGGGGAGCTGTTTTTT. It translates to CAITTRGAGPGELFF.

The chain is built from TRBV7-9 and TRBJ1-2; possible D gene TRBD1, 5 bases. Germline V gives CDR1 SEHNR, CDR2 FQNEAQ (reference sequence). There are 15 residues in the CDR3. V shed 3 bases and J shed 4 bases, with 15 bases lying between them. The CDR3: CASSFDPAGTYGYTF. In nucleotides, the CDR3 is TGTGCCAGCAGCTTTGATCCGGCAGGGACCTATGGCTACACCTTC.

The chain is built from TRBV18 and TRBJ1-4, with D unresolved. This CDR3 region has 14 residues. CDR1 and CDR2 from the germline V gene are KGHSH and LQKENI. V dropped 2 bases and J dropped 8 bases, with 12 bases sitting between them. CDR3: CASSPAGPREKLFF. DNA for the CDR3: TGTGCCAGCTCACCAGCTGGGCCTCGCGAAAAACTGTTTTTT.

CDR3 nucleotide sequence: TGTGCTAGTGGTTTAGAAATCTCCCCCTCCCGGGATTTTGGGGATACGCAGTATTTT. Translating it yields CASGLEISPSRDFGDTQYF. The chain links TRBV12-5 to TRBJ2-3, with TRBD2 as a possible D gene (5 bases). Trimming pared 3 bases from V and 6 bases from J, leaving 28 bases between. The CDR3 totals 19 residues. CDR1 is LGHNT, CDR2 FRNRAP, per germline. Based on the CDR3 plus reference TRBV12-5 and TRBJ2-3, the full variable domain is DARVTQTPRHKVTEMGQEVTMRCQPILGHNTVFWYRQTMMQGLELLAYFRNRAPLDDSGMPKDRFSAEMPDATLATLKIQPSEPRDSAVYFCASGLEISPSRDFGDTQYFGPGTRLTVL.

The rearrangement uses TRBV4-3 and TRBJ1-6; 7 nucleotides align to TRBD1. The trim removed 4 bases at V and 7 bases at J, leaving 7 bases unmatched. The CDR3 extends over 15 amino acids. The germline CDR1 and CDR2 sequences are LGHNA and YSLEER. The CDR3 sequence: CASSPWGQLNSPLHF. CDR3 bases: TGCGCCAGCAGCCCTTGGGGACAGCTAAATTCACCCCTCCACTTT.

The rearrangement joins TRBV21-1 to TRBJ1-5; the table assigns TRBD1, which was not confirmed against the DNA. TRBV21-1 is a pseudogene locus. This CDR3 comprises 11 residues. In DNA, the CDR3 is TGTGCCACCGCAACAGGGCGGCCCCAGCATTTT. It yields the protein CATATGRPQHF.

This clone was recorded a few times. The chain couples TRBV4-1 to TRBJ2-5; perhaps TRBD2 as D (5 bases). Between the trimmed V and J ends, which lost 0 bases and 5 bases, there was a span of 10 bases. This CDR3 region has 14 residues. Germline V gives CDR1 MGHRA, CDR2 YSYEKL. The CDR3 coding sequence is TGCGCCAGCAGCCAAGAAGGGAGTTTCGAGACCCAGTACTTC. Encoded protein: CASSQEGSFETQYF.

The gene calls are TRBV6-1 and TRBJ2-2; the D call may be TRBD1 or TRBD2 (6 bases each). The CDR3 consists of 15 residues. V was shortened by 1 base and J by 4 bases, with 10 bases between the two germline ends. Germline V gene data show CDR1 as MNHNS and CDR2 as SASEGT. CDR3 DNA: TGTGCCAGCAGTGAAGTAGGGGGGTTCACCGGGGAGCTGTTTTTT. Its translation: CASSEVGGFTGELFF.

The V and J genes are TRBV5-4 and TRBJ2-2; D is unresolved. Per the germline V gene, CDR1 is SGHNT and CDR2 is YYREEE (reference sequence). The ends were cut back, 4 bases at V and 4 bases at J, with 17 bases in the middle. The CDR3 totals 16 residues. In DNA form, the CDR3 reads TGTGCCAGCAGCAGGCCCGGCGCCCGTCCCACCGGGGAGCTGTTTTTT. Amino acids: CASSRPGARPTGELFF.

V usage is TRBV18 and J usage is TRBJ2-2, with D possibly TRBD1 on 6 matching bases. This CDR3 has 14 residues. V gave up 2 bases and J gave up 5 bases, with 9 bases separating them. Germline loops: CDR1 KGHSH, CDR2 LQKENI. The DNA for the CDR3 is TGTGCCAGCTCACCAGACACAGGGACCGGGGAGCTGTTTTTT. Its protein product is CASSPDTGTGELFF. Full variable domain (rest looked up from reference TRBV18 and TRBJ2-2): NAGVMQNPRHLVRRRGQEARLRCSPMKGHSHVYWYRQLPEEGLKFMVYLQKENIIDESGMPKERFSAEFPKEGPSILRIQQVVRGDSAAYFCASSPDTGTGELFFGEGSRLTVL.

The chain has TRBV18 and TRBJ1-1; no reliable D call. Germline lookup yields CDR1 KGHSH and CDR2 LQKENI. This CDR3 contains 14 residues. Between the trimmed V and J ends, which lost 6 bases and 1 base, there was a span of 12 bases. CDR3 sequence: CASSGTTENTEAFF. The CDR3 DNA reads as TGTGCCAGCTCGGGTACGACGGAGAACACTGAAGCTTTCTTT.

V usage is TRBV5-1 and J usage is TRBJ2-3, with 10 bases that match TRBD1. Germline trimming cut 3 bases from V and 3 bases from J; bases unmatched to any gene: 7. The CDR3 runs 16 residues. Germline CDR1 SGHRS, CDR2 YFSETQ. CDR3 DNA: TGCGCCAGCAGCTCCACTGGGGGACAGGGGACAGATACGCAGTATTTT. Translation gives CASSSTGGQGTDTQYF.

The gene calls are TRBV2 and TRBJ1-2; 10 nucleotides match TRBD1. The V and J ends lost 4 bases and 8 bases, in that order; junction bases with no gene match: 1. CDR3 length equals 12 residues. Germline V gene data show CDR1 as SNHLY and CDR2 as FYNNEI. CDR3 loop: CASSGQGAGYTF. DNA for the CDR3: TGTGCCAGCAGTGGACAGGGGGCCGGCTACACCTTC.

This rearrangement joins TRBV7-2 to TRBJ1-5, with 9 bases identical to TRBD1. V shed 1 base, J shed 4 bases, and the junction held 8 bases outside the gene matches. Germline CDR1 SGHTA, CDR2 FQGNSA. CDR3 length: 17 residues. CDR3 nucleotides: TGTGCCAGCAGCTTAGAGGGGCGGACAGGGGCGAATCAGCCCCAGCATTTT. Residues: CASSLEGRTGANQPQHF.

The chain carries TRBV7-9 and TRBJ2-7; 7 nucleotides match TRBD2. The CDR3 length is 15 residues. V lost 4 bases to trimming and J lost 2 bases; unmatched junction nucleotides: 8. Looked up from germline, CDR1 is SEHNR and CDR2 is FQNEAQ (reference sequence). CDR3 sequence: CASSSSGLLTYEQYF. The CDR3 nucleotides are TGTGCCAGCAGCTCGTCGGGACTACTCACCTACGAGCAGTACTTC.

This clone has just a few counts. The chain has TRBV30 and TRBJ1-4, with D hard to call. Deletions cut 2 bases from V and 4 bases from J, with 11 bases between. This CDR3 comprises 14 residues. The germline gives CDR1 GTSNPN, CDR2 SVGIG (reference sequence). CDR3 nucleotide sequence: TGTGCCTGGAGTCCTGGGCAGAGTAATGAAAAACTGTTTTTT. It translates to CAWSPGQSNEKLFF.

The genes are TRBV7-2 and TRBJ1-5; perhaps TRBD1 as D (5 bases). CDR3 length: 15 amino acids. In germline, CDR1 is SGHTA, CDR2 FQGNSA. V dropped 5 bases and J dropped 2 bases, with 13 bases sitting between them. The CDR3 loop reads CASSLNWGGNQPQHF. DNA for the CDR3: TGTGCCAGCAGCCTCAATTGGGGGGGCAATCAGCCCCAGCATTTT.

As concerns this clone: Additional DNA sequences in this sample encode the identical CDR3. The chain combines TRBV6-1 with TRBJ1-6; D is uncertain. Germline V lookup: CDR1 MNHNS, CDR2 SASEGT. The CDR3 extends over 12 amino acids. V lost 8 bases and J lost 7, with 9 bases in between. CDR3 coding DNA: TGTGCCAGCGTTGGCTCAAATTCACCCCTCCACTTT. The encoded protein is CASVGSNSPLHF.

CDR3 sequence (DNA): TGTGCCAGCAGCGATCCGGGACAGGGGTACCAAGAGACCCAGTACTTC. This encodes CASSDPGQGYQETQYF. The chain has TRBV7-9 and TRBJ2-5; 10 bases align to TRBD1. CDR3 length: 16 amino acids. Germline trimming cut 5 bases from V and 0 bases from J; bases unmatched to any gene: 6. Per germline, CDR1 SEHNR and CDR2 FQNEAQ (reference sequence).

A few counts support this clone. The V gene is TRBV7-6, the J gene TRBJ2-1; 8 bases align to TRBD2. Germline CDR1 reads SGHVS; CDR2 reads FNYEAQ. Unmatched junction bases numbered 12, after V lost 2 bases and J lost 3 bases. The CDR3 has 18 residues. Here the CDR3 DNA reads TGTGCCAGCAGCTTAAGGGCCTCCGGGGGGGGCCTCTACAATGAGCAGTTCTTC. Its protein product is CASSLRASGGGLYNEQFF.

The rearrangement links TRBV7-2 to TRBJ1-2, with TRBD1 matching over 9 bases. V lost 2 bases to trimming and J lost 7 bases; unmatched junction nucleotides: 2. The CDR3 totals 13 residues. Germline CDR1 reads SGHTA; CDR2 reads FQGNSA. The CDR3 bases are TGTGCCAGCAGCTTATTGGGACAGGGTGGCTACACCTTC. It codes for CASSLLGQGGYTF.

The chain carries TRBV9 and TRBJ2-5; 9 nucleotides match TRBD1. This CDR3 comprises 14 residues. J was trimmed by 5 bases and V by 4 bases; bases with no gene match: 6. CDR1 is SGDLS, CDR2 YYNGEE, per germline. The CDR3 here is CASSSGTGLETQYF. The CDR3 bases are TGTGCCAGCAGCTCCGGGACAGGGTTGGAGACCCAGTACTTC.